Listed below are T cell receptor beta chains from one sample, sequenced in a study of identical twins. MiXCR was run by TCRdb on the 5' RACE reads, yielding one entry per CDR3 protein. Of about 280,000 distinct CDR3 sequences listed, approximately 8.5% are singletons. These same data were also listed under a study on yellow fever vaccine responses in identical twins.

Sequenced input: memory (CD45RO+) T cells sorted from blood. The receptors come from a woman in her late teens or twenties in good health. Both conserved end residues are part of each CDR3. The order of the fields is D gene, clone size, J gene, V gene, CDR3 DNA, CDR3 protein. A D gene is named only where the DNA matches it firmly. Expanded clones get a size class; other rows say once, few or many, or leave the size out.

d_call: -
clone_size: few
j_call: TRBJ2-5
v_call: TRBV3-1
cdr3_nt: TGTGCCAGCAGCCGCCGAGGAGCGGACCAAGAGACCCAGTACTTC
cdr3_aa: CASSRRGADQETQYF

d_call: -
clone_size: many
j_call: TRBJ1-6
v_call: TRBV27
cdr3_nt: TGTGCCACCGCAGCGGACAGAGATAATTCACCCCTCCACTTT
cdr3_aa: CATAADRDNSPLHF

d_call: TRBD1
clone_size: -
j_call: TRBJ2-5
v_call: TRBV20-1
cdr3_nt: TGCAGTGCGGGGGGGACAGGGTTGGAGACCCAGTACTTC
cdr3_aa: CSAGGTGLETQYF

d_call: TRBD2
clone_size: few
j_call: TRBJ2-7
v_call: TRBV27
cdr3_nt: TGTGCCAGCAGTTCGATGGGACTATCCTCGCCGGAGCAGTACTTC
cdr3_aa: CASSSMGLSSPEQYF

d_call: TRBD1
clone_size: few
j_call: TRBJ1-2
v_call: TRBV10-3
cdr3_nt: TGTGCCATCAATGGCGGGACAGCCAATTCTAACTATGGCTACACCTTC
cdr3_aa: CAINGGTANSNYGYTF

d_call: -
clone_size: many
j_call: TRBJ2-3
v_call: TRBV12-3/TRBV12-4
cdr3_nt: TGTGCCAGCAGACCAGTGGGTAAAGGGACAGATACGCAGTATTTT
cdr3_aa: CASRPVGKGTDTQYF

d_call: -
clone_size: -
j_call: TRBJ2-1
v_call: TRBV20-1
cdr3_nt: TGCAGTGCTACCGTCCTCCCCTACAATGAGCAGTTCTTC
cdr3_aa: CSATVLPYNEQFF

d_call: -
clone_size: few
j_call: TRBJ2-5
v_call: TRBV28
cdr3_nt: TGTGCCAGCGCCCGTGGCGGGGCCGGAGAGACCCAGTACTTC
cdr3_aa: CASARGGAGETQYF

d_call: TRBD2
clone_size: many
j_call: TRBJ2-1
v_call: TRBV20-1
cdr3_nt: TGCAGTGCTAGAGTTCTTAGTTCGGGGGGGTGGGACAATGAGCAGTTCTTC
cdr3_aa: CSARVLSSGGWDNEQFF

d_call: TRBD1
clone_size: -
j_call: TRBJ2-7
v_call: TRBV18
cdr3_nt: TGTGCCAGCTCACCGGGACAGACAGCCTACGAGCAGTACTTC
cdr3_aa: CASSPGQTAYEQYF

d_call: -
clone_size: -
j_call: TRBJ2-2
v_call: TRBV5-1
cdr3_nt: TGCGCCAGCAGTTTTCGGCAGGGGATATTCTATGCCGGGGAGCTGTTTTTT
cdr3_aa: CASSFRQGIFYAGELFF

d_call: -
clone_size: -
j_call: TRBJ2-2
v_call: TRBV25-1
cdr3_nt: TGTGCCAGCAGTGATTGGGGGGACACCGGGGAGCTGTTTTTT
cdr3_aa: CASSDWGDTGELFF

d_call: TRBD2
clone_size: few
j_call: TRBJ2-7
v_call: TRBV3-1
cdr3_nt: TGTGCCAGCAGACACAGCGGGACGGCGAGTGAGCAGTACTTC
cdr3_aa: CASRHSGTASEQYF

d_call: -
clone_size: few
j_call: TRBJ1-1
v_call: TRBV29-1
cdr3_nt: TGCAGCGTTGACCCCGAATTGGGCCTGAACACTGAAGCTTTCTTT
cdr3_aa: CSVDPELGLNTEAFF

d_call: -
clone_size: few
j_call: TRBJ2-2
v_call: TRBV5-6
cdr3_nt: TGTGCCAGCAGTTTGACTAGGGCCACCGGGGAGCTGTTTTTT
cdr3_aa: CASSLTRATGELFF

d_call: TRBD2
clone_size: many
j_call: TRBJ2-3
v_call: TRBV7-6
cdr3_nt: TGTGCCAGCAGCTTAAGTAGCGGGCGTACAGATACGCAGTATTTT
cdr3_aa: CASSLSSGRTDTQYF

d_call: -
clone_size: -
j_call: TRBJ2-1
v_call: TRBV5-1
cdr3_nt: TGCGCCAGCAGCTTGATGGGGCAGGAGAGCAATGAGCAGTTCTTC
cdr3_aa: CASSLMGQESNEQFF

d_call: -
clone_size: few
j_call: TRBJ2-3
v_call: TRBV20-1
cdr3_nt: TGCAGTGCTAGACGGGGGGCTCCCTACACAGATACGCAGTATTTT
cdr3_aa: CSARRGAPYTDTQYF

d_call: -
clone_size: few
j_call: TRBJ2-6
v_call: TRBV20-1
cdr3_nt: TGCAGTGTTACGAAGTCTGGGGCCAACGTCCTGACTTTC
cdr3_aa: CSVTKSGANVLTF

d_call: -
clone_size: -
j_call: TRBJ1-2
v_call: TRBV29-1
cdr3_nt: TGCAGCGTTGAAGGGGGGTACTATGGCTACACCTTC
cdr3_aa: CSVEGGYYGYTF

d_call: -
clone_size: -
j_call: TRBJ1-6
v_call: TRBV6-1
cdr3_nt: TGTGCCAGCAGTATAGGATGGGCAGGCCTTAATTCACCCCTCCACTTT
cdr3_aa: CASSIGWAGLNSPLHF

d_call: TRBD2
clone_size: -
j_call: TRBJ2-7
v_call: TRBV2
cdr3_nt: TGTGCCAGCAGTGAAGCCACTAGCGGGAGTGGCGAGCAGTACTTC
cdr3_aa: CASSEATSGSGEQYF